Below are 16 T cell receptor beta chains sequenced from a single sample in a study of human T cells and chemical hapten exposure. Time point noted: pre-sensitization, week 0. Indicated treatment: therapeutic diphenylcyclopropenone sensitization with weekly scalp DPC. TCRdb independently ran MiXCR on the RACE reads; one entry per CDR3 protein. The sample comprises approximately 79,000 distinct CDR3 sequences, about 9% of which are singletons, and just over 2.5% rests with the top ten. This specimen consisted of whole blood, obtained in connection with sensitization to the hapten diphenylcyclopropenone (DPC). The receptor source for this set is a man aged 35-49 years with alopecia areata. Some clones in this sample may be carry-over from other donors' samples.

This clonotype showed up many times. This sequence joins TRBV5-6 and TRBJ2-4; 8 bases fit TRBD2. The length of the CDR3 is 15 residues. Germline CDR1 and CDR2: SGHDT and YYEEEE. After removal of 5 bases from V and 0 bases from J, the junction contained 4 bases not matched to a gene. The CDR3 DNA sequence: TGTGCCAGCAGAGGCGGGGGGTTAGCCAAAAACATTCAGTACTTC. Amino acids: CASRGGGLAKNIQYF.

This clonotype has more than one count but fewer than ten. The chain links TRBV25-1 to TRBJ2-7; a possible D gene is TRBD2 (6 bases). CDR3 length: 13 amino acids. CDR1 is MGHDK, CDR2 SYGVNS, per germline. V was clipped by 3 bases and J by 7 bases, with 13 bases between them. In DNA form, the CDR3 reads TGTGCCAGCAGTGATGCGGGGCCGCGGGAGCAGTACGTC. This sequence encodes CASSDAGPREQYV.

To note about this clonotype: One junction end does not reproduce the germline sequence, and a read error may be involved. CDR3 in amino acids: CSVERLNDGYTF. Here the CDR3 DNA reads TGCAGCGTTGAAAGACTTAACGATGGCTACACCTTC. The chain is built from TRBV29-1 and TRBJ1-2; no reliable D call. Germline V gives CDR1 SQVTM, CDR2 ANQGSEA. CDR3 length equals 12 residues.

Only a few counts were recorded for this clonotype. V usage is TRBV6-2 or TRBV6-3 and J usage is TRBJ2-1; no clear D. CDR3 length: 14 amino acids. Per germline, CDR1 MNHEY and CDR2 SVGEGT. With 6 bases removed from V and 5 bases from J, the gap between germline ends came to 14 bases. CDR3 sequence: CASSLPRVHNEQFF. Written as DNA, the CDR3 is TGTGCCAGCAGCCTCCCTCGAGTACACAATGAGCAGTTCTTC.

Ten or more counts support this clonotype. The CDR3 region is CASSLAGAGADTQYF. In nucleotides, the CDR3 is TGTGCCAGCAGCTTAGCAGGGGCGGGAGCAGATACGCAGTATTTT. The chain carries TRBV7-2 and TRBJ2-3; 7 bases agree with TRBD2. CDR1 is SGHTA, CDR2 FQGNSA, per germline. J gave up 4 bases and V 0 bases, and 4 bases lay outside the gene matches. The CDR3 spans 15 residues.

This clonotype was seen at least ten times. This chain joins TRBV27 and TRBJ1-6, with TRBD1 matching over 9 bases. This CDR3 has 15 residues. Germline V gives CDR1 MNHEY, CDR2 SMNVEV (reference sequence). J lost 9 bases, V lost 2 bases, and 5 bases had no gene match. CDR3 region: CASSLGGTGISPLHF. The DNA for the CDR3 is TGTGCCAGCAGTTTAGGGGGGACAGGGATTTCACCCCTCCACTTT.

This clonotype was recorded many times. This rearrangement joins TRBV7-6 to TRBJ1-1, with TRBD1 matching over 10 bases. This CDR3 comprises 16 residues. The V and J ends lost 2 bases and 8 bases, in that order; junction bases with no gene match: 11. The germline V gene encodes CDR1 SGHVS and CDR2 FNYEAQ. CDR3 bases: TGTGCCAGCAGCTTAAGACCGGGACAGGGGTATAAGGAAGCTTTCTTT. It encodes CASSLRPGQGYKEAFF.

A few counts support this clonotype. The chain couples TRBV5-1 to TRBJ2-6; unclear D gene. The CDR3 spans 15 residues. The germline CDR1 and CDR2 sequences are SGHRS and YFSETQ. Trimming shortened V by 4 bases and J by 7 bases, and 15 bases separated the two germline ends. CDR3 nucleotides: TGCGCCAGCAGCCCGCAGCCGTCCTCTGCCAACGTCCTGACTTTC. It yields the protein CASSPQPSSANVLTF.

This clonotype was counted at least ten times. The CDR3 nucleotides read TGTGCCAGCAGCCAAGATCTAGGGGACACCGGGGAGCTGTTTTTT. It translates to CASSQDLGDTGELFF. The J gene is TRBJ2-2, the V gene TRBV4-2, with a weak D call TRBD1 (5 bases). V lost 0 bases to trimming and J lost 3 bases, with 8 bases between them. The germline V gene encodes CDR1 LGHNA and CDR2 YNFKEQ. The CDR3 spans 15 residues.

This clonotype was counted only a few times. The chain is built from TRBV3-1 and TRBJ1-1, with 8 bases that match TRBD1. The CDR3 is 14 amino acids. Germline V gene data show CDR1 as LGHDT and CDR2 as YNNKEL (reference sequence). The trim removed 1 base at V and 7 bases at J, leaving 5 bases unmatched. CDR3 in amino acids: CASSQVPGQGEAFF. CDR3 bases: TGTGCCAGCAGCCAAGTCCCCGGACAGGGTGAAGCTTTCTTT.

The CDR3 region is CASSPAGGWENTEAFF. The CDR3 DNA follows: TGTGCCAGCAGCCCGGCAGGGGGTTGGGAGAACACTGAAGCTTTCTTT. J is TRBJ1-1 and V is TRBV7-3; 7 bases match TRBD1. Per germline, CDR1 SGHTA and CDR2 FQGTGA. The junction had 10 bases not matched to a gene; V was cut back by 5 bases and J by 1 base. The CDR3 totals 16 residues. Variable domain in full (rest from reference TRBV7-3 and TRBJ1-1): GAGVSQTPSNKVTEKGKYVELRCDPISGHTALYWYRQSLGQGPEFLIYFQGTGAADDSGLPNDRFFAVRPEGSVSTLKIQRTERGDSAVYLCASSPAGGWENTEAFFGQGTRLTVV.

This clonotype came up a few times. This chain links TRBV10-3 with TRBJ1-2; possible D gene TRBD1, 5 bases. This CDR3 has 11 amino acids. Germline CDR1 and CDR2: ENHRY and SYGVKD. Trimming shortened V by 3 bases and J by 13 bases, and 12 bases separated the two germline ends. The CDR3 is CAISEGTALTF. The CDR3 nucleotides are TGTGCCATCAGTGAAGGGACCGCCCTCACCTTC.

There are a few counts of this clonotype. The CDR3 region is CATSDPLAAQNIQYF. CDR3 coding DNA: TGTGCCACCAGTGACCCGCTAGCGGCACAAAACATTCAGTACTTC. The chain carries TRBV24-1 and TRBJ2-4; 7 bases match TRBD2. The CDR3 runs 15 residues. V was clipped by 4 bases and J by 5 bases; unmatched bases: 7. Germline V gene sequence: CDR1 KGHDR, CDR2 SFDVKD.

CDR3 bases: TGCGCCAGCAGCCAAGATTTTATCTCTGGAAACACCATATATTTT. It is translated as CASSQDFISGNTIYF. The chain carries TRBV4-3 and TRBJ1-3; no clear D. This CDR3 comprises 15 residues. The ends were cut back, 0 bases at V and 0 bases at J, with 6 bases in the middle. CDR1 is LGHNA, CDR2 YSLEER, per germline.

The rearrangement links TRBV20-1 to TRBJ2-7; TRBD2 agrees at 9 bases. Germline CDR1 DFQATT, CDR2 SNEGSKA (reference sequence). V lost 0 bases to trimming and J lost 6 bases; unmatched junction nucleotides: 6. The CDR3 runs 14 residues. The CDR3 protein is CSARDTGLAIEQYF. CDR3 sequence (DNA): TGCAGTGCTAGAGACACGGGACTAGCAATCGAGCAGTACTTC.

The rearrangement uses TRBV29-1 and TRBJ2-3; 14 bases agree with TRBD2. The CDR3 loop spans 14 amino acids. Losses at the gene ends were 6 bases for V and 4 bases for J; bases not matched to a gene: 3. Germline loops: CDR1 SQVTM, CDR2 ANQGSEA. Here the CDR3 reads CSVGLAGGSDTQYF. The CDR3 region has the DNA TGCAGCGTAGGACTAGCGGGAGGCTCAGATACGCAGTATTTT.